The 15 T cell receptor beta chains presented below share a single source sample, sequenced in a study of shared clonotypes between healthy human individuals. Profiled with immunoSEQ multiplex PCR; TCRdb holds only in-frame clones, not every one. The profile shows over a million clones, roughly 95% of them singletons. Material: naive CD4+ T cells sorted from blood. Subset noted: CD45RA+ positively selected. These receptors were collected from a man aged 25 to 40 in good health.

The chain couples TRBV5-4 to TRBJ2-5; tentatively, D is TRBD2 (6 bases). The CDR3 runs 15 residues. The germline V and J ends were trimmed by 4 bases and 5 bases, with 18 bases remaining between them. CDR1 SGHNT and CDR2 YYREEE come from the germline V gene (reference sequence). This CDR3 reads CASSTEAGAGETQYF. DNA of the CDR3: TGTGCCAGCAGCACGGAAGCCGGGGCGGGGGAGACCCAGTACTTC.

The chain carries TRBV11-3 and TRBJ2-7; possibly TRBD1 for D (6 bases). This CDR3 has 15 residues. In germline, CDR1 is SGHNT, CDR2 YENEEA. V lost 1 base and J lost 2, with 12 bases in between. The CDR3 region is CASSLGTDSTYEQYF. CDR3 sequence (DNA): TGTGCCAGCAGCTTAGGTACGGACAGTACCTACGAGCAGTACTTC.

This chain joins TRBV5-1 and TRBJ2-5, with D possibly matching TRBD2 (6 bases). Trimming stripped 3 bases from V and 2 bases from J, with 14 bases between. The CDR3 runs 15 residues. Looked up from germline, CDR1 is SGHRS and CDR2 is YFSETQ. This chain's CDR3 is CASSSISSEQETQYF. The CDR3 bases are TGCGCCAGCAGCTCGATCTCTAGCGAACAAGAGACCCAGTACTTC.

The CDR3 protein is CASTSSGVRETQYF. The DNA of the CDR3 is TGCGCCAGCACCTCGTCGGGGGTGAGAGAGACCCAGTACTTC. V usage is TRBV5-1 and J usage is TRBJ2-5, with D possibly being TRBD2 (6 bases). Trimming left V 6 bases short and J 4 bases short, with 16 bases between. The CDR3 sequence is 14 residues long. The germline gives CDR1 SGHRS, CDR2 YFSETQ.

This chain connects TRBV19 to TRBJ1-2, with D unclear. Germline CDR1 LNHDA, CDR2 SQIVND (reference sequence). The CDR3 loop spans 13 amino acids. The V and J ends lost 5 bases and 5 bases respectively, with 12 bases between them. Here the CDR3 DNA reads TGTGCCAGTAGTTTTTTGGGAGCTTATGGCTACACCTTC. It is translated as CASSFLGAYGYTF.

The genes are TRBV6-1 and TRBJ2-7; D gene ambiguous. Trimming removed 4 bases from V and 2 bases from J, with 12 bases in between. The length of the CDR3 is 14 residues. The germline gives CDR1 MNHNS, CDR2 SASEGT. Here the CDR3 reads CASSVSGLPYEQYF. The CDR3, as DNA: TGTGCCAGCAGTGTTTCCGGGCTCCCCTACGAGCAGTACTTC.

On this clone itself: An end of the junction differs from the germline gene, which may be a read error. This chain connects TRBV7-9 to TRBJ2-1, with a weak D call TRBD1 (5 bases). Germline V lookup: CDR1 SEHNR, CDR2 FQNEAQ (reference sequence). The CDR3 runs to 12 residues. CDR3 sequence: CASSVAGAEQFF. In DNA, the CDR3 is TGTGCCAGCAGCGTAGCTGGGGCTGAGCAGTTCTTC.

The genes are TRBV5-6 and TRBJ2-5; the match to TRBD1 covers 9 bases. The length of the CDR3 is 15 residues. J was trimmed by 4 bases and V by 4 bases; bases with no gene match: 8. Looked up from germline, CDR1 is SGHDT and CDR2 is YYEEEE. The CDR3 spells CASSPWDRVGETQYF. DNA of the CDR3: TGTGCCAGCAGCCCGTGGGACAGGGTCGGAGAGACCCAGTACTTC.

V and J are TRBV7-8 and TRBJ2-7; D is ambiguous. There are 14 residues in the CDR3. Trimming cost V 2 bases and J 4 bases, with 12 bases left between them. CDR1 is SGHVS and CDR2 is FQNEAQ in the germline V gene. CDR3 protein: CASSLTGTLYEQYF. The CDR3 bases are TGTGCCAGCAGCTTAACCGGTACTCTGTACGAGCAGTACTTC. Full variable domain (missing parts from reference TRBV7-8 and TRBJ2-7): GAGVSQSPRYKVAKRGQDVALRCDPISGHVSLFWYQQALGQGPEFLTYFQNEAQLDKSGLPSDRFFAERPEGSVSTLKIQRTQQEDSAVYLCASSLTGTLYEQYFGPGTRLTVT.

The V call is TRBV18, the J call TRBJ1-5; 7 nucleotides line up with TRBD1. The CDR3 has 15 residues. With 3 bases clipped from V and 5 bases from J, the junction kept 7 bases outside the gene matches. The germline CDR1 and CDR2 sequences are KGHSH and LQKENI. In DNA form, the CDR3 reads TGTGCCAGCTCACCTAGACAGGGTTTCGATCAGCCCCAGCATTTT. Protein: CASSPRQGFDQPQHF.

This chain uses TRBV10-3 with TRBJ2-7, with TRBD1 as a possible D gene (6 bases). V lost 11 bases, J lost 2 bases, and 13 bases lay in between. Germline V gene data show CDR1 as ENHRY and CDR2 as SYGVKD. The CDR3 is made up of 12 amino acids. The CDR3: CAAQGQAYEQYF. In nucleotides, the CDR3 is TGTGCCGCACAGGGTCAGGCCTACGAGCAGTACTTC.

The chain is built from TRBV18 and TRBJ1-3; perhaps TRBD1 as D (6 bases). V shed 3 bases and J shed 1 base, with 13 bases lying between them. Per the germline V gene, CDR1 is KGHSH and CDR2 is LQKENI. CDR3 size: 16 residues. The CDR3 DNA sequence: TGTGCCAGCTCACCGAAAGCGGGGGCATCTGGAAACACCATATATTTT. Its protein is CASSPKAGASGNTIYF.

The rearrangement links TRBV5-1 to TRBJ1-4; TRBD1 aligns across 7 bases. The CDR3 has 16 amino acids. Germline V gene lookup returns CDR1 SGHRS and CDR2 YFSETQ. The V segment lost 4 bases and the J segment 4 bases; nucleotides outside the gene matches: 10. CDR3 in DNA: TGCGCCAGCAGCCTTCTAGGACAGGCCGGTAATGAAAAACTGTTTTTT. It translates to CASSLLGQAGNEKLFF.

The chain is built from TRBV19 and TRBJ1-1, with TRBD1 as a possible D gene (6 bases). CDR1 is LNHDA and CDR2 is SQIVND in the germline V gene (reference sequence). V was cut by 5 bases and J by 7 bases, with 14 bases left in between. The CDR3 totals 13 residues. CDR3 loop: CASSVQGSVEAFF. As DNA, the CDR3 is TGTGCCAGTAGTGTTCAGGGGTCGGTTGAAGCTTTCTTT.

The rearrangement links TRBV18 to TRBJ1-1; D remains ambiguous. Looked up from germline, CDR1 is KGHSH and CDR2 is LQKENI. Trimming cost V 6 bases and J 1 base, with 9 bases left between them. The CDR3 loop spans 13 amino acids. In DNA form, the CDR3 reads TGTGCCAGCTCCACCAAGGAGAACACTGAAGCTTTCTTT. It codes for CASSTKENTEAFF.